The clone carrying this T cell receptor beta chain was counted only a few times. Its antigen is as yet unknown. One junction end disagrees with the germline gene, perhaps due to a read error. This specimen belongs to a study of CD8 T cells in ankylosing spondylitis. The study, taken as a whole, reports: The study looked at matched synovial fluid samples from ankylosing spondylitis patients. Disease-linked clones were reported to be significantly enriched there.

TCRdb ran MiXCR on the 5' RACE reads and lists one entry per CDR3 protein. The repertoire holds approximately 100,000 distinct CDR3 sequences, with 20% to 30% as singletons. The germline V gene has CDR1 SGHTS and CDR2 YDEGEE. This CDR3 comprises 11 residues. Sequenced material: synovial fluid, either unsorted or a sorted T cell fraction (not recorded which). This chain links TRBV5-8 with TRBJ2-1; either TRBD1 or TRBD2 may fit D (5 bases each). This clonotype originated in a male donor with ankylosing spondylitis. In DNA form, the CDR3 reads TGTGCCAGCAGCCCGGGACCAACACCCGCCTTC. Translation: CASSPGPTPAF. Full variable domain (missing parts from reference TRBV5-8 and TRBJ2-1): EAGVTQSPTHLIKTRGQQATLRCSPISGHTSVYWYQQALGLGLQFLLWYDEGEERNRGNFPPRFSGRQFPNYSSELNVNALELEDSALYLCASSPGPTPAFGPGTRLTVL.